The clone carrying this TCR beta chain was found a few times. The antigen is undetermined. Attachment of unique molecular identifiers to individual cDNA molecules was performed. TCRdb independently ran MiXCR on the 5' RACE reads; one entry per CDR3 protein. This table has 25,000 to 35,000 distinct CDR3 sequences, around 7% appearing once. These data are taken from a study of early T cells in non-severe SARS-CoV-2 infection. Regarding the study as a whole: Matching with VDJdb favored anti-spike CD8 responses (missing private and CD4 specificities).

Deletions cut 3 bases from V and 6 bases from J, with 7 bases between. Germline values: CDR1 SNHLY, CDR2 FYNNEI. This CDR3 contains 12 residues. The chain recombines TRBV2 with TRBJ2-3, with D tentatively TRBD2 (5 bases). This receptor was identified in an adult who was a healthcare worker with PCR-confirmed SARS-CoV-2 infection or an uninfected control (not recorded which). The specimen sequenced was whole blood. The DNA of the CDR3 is TGTGCCAGCAGTGATTCGGGGGATACGCAGTATTTT. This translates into CASSDSGDTQYF.